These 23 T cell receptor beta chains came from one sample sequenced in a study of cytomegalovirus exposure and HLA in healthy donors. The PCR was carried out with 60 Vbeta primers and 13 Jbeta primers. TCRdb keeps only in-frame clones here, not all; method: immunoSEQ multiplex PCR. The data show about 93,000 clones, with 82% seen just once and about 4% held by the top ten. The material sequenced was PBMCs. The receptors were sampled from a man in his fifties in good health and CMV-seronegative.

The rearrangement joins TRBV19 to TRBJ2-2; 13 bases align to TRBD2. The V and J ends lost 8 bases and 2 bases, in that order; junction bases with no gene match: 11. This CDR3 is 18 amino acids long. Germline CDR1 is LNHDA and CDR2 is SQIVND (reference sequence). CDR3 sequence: CASSGLRTSGRNTGELFF. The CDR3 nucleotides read TGTGCCAGTTCGGGACTCCGGACTAGCGGGAGAAACACCGGGGAGCTGTTTTTT.

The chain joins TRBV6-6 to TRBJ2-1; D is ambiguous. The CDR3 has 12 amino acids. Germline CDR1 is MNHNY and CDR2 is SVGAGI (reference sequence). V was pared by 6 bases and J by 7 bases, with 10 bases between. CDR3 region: CASSPSANEQFF. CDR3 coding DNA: TGTGCCAGCAGCCCCTCTGCGAATGAGCAGTTCTTC.

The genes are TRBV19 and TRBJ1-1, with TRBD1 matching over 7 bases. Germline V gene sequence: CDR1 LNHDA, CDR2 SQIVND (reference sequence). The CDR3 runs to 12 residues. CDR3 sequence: CASGQMNTEAFF. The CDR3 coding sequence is TGTGCTTCGGGACAGATGAACACTGAAGCTTTCTTT.

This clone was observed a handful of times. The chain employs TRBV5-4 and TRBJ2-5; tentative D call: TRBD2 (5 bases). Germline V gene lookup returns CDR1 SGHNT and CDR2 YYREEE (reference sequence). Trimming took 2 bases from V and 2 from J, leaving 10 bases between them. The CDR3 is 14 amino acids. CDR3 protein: CASSFRGNQETQYF. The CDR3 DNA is TGTGCCAGCAGCTTCAGAGGGAATCAAGAGACCCAGTACTTC.

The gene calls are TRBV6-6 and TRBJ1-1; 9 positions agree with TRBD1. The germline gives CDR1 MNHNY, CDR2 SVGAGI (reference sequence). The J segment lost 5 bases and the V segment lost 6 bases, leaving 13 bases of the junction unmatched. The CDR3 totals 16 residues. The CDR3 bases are TGTGCCAGCAGGCTCGGGGGACAGGGTAGTGGAACTGAAGCTTTCTTT. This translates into CASRLGGQGSGTEAFF.

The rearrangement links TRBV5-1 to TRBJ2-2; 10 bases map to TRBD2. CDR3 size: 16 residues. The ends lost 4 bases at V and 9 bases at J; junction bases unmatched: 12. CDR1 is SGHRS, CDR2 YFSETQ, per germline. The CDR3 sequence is CASSPLSGRALWELFF. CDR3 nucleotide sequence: TGCGCCAGCAGCCCACTAAGCGGGAGGGCCCTTTGGGAGCTGTTTTTT. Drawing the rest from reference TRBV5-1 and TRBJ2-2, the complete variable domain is KAGVTQTPRYLIKTRGQQVTLSCSPISGHRSVSWYQQTPGQGLQFLFEYFSETQRNKGNFPGRFSGRQFSNSRSEMNVSTLELGDSALYLCASSPLSGRALWELFFGEGSRLTVL.

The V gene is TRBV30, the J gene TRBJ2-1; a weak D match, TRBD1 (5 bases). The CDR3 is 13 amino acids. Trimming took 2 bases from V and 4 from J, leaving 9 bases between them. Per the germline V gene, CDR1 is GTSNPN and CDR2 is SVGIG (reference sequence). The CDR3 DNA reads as TGTGCCTGGAGTCCTGGGGCATACAATGAGCAGTTCTTC. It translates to CAWSPGAYNEQFF.

CDR3 nucleotides: TGTGCCAGCAGCTCGGGACTAGCGGTCTACAATGAGCAGTTCTTC. It translates to CASSSGLAVYNEQFF. V is TRBV5-4 and J is TRBJ2-1; TRBD2 agrees at 11 bases. CDR1 and CDR2 from the germline V gene are SGHNT and YYREEE (reference sequence). The V and J ends lost 3 bases and 3 bases, in that order; junction bases with no gene match: 2. The CDR3 is 15 residues long.

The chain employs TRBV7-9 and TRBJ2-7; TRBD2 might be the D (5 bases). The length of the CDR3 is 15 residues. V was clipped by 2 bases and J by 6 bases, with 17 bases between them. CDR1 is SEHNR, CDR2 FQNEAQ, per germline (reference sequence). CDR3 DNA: TGTGCCAGCAGCTTAATAAGTTTGGGAGCGGTCGAGCAGTACTTC. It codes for CASSLISLGAVEQYF.

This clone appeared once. DNA for the CDR3: TGTGCCAGCAGCAGGACAGATGCTTCCTACGAGCAGTACTTC. It yields the protein CASSRTDASYEQYF. This chain links TRBV27 with TRBJ2-7, with D possibly TRBD1 on 6 matching bases. From germline, CDR1 is MNHEY and CDR2 SMNVEV (reference sequence). The CDR3 totals 14 residues. V lost 6 bases and J lost 1, with 13 bases in between.

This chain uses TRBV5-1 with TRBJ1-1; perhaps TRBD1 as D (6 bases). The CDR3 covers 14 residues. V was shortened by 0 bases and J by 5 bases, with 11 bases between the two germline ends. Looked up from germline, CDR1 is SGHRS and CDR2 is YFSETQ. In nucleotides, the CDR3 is TGCGCCAGCAGCTTGGGGGCGGGGGCGACTGAAGCTTTCTTT. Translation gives CASSLGAGATEAFF.

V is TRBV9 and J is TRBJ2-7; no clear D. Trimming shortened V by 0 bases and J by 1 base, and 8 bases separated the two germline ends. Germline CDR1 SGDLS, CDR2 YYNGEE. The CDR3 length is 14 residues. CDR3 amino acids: CASSVGSRSYEQYF. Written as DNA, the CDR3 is TGTGCCAGCAGCGTAGGGTCCAGATCCTACGAGCAGTACTTC.

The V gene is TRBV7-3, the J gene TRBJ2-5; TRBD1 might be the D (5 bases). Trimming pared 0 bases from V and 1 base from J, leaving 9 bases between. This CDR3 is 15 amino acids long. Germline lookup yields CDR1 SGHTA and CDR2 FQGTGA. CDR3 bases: TGTGCCAGCAGCTTAACGAATGGGGCCCAAGAGACCCAGTACTTC. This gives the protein CASSLTNGAQETQYF.

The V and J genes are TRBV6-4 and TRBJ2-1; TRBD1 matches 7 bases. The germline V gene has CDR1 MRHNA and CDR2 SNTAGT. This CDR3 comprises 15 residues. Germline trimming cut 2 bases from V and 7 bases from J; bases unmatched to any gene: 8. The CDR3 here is CASSDTRIQGNEQFF. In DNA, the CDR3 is TGTGCCAGCAGTGACACTCGGATACAGGGGAATGAGCAGTTCTTC.

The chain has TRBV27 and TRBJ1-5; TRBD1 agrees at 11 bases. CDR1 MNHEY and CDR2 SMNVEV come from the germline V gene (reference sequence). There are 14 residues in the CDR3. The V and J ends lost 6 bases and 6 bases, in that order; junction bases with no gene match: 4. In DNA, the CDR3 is TGTGCCAGCAGACGGACAGGGGGCTTTCAGCCCCAGCATTTT. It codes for CASRRTGGFQPQHF.

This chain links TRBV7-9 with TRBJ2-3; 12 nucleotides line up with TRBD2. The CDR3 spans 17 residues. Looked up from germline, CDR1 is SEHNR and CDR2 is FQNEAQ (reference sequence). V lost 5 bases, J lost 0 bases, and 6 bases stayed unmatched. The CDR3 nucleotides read TGTGCCAGCAGCCCTACTAGCGGGAGGCCCAGCACAGATACGCAGTATTTT. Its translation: CASSPTSGRPSTDTQYF.

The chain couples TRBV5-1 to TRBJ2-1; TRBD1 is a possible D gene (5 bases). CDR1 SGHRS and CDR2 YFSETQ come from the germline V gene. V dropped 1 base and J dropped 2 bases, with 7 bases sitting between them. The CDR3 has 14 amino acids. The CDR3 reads CASSLTGTYNEQFF. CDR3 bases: TGCGCCAGCAGCTTGACAGGCACCTACAATGAGCAGTTCTTC.

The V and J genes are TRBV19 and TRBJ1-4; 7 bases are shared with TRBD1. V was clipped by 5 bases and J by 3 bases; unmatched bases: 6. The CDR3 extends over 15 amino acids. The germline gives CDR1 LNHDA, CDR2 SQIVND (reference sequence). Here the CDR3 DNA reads TGTGCCAGTAGTGCAACAGGGGTACCTAATGAAAAACTGTTTTTT. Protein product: CASSATGVPNEKLFF.

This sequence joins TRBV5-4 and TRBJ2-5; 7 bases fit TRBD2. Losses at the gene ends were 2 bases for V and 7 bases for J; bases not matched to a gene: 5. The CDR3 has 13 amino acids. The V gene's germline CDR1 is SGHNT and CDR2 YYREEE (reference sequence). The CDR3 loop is CASSFGEGGTQYF. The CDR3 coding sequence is TGTGCCAGCAGCTTCGGGGAGGGAGGGACCCAGTACTTC.

CDR3 in DNA: TGTGCCAGCAGCCAGGCGACAGGGGGCGACTACGAGCAGTACTTC. It yields the protein CASSQATGGDYEQYF. The rearrangement uses TRBV4-2 and TRBJ2-7, with 10 bases identical to TRBD1. V shed 3 bases and J 3 bases; nucleotides not matched to a gene: 5. The CDR3 is 15 amino acids. Germline V gene sequence: CDR1 LGHNA, CDR2 YNFKEQ.

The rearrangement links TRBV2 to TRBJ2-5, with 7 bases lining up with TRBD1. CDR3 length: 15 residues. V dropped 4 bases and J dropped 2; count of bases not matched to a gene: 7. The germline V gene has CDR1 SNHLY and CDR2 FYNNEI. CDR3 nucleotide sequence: TGTGCCAGCAGTGTAAACGTGGACAGGCAAGAGACCCAGTACTTC. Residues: CASSVNVDRQETQYF.

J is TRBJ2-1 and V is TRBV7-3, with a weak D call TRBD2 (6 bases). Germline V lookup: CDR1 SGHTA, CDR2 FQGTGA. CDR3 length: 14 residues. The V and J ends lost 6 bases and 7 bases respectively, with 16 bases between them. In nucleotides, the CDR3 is TGTGCCAGCAGGCCTACCGGGACTGTTAATGAGCAGTTCTTC. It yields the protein CASRPTGTVNEQFF.

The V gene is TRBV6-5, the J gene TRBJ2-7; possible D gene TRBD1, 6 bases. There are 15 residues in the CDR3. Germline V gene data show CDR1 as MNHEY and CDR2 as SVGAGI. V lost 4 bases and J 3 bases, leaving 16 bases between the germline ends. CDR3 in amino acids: CASSLDGQGLYEQYF. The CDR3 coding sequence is TGTGCCAGCAGTTTGGATGGGCAGGGGCTCTACGAGCAGTACTTC.